Below, one T cell receptor delta chain is given with its context. Its antigen specificity is not known. Qualities for individual bases were not recorded, and no much larger clone is one base off. The data derive from a study of human gamma delta and Vdelta1 T cells (dated by TCRdb to between 2018 and 2020). Looking at the study overall: In this study, the researchers looked at Delta One T cells, which are Vd1+ gamma-delta T cells, to see how well they work as cytotoxic effectors against acute myeloid leukemia.

Overall study results and their limits: Polyclonality and broad cytotoxic targeting of acute myeloid leukemia were reported for Delta One T cells.

The library was made by PCR. Sequenced using an Illumina MiSeq. For TCRdb, the public reads were processed anew by CATT, and duplicate DNA sequences were folded into one row. Recorded for this sample are about 14,000 delta-chain clones; almost 50% of them occurred a single time. Together, the top ten hold approximately 1.4% of the sample. CDR3 length: 14 amino acids, cysteine to phenylalanine. CDR3 DNA is the only sequence kept; it has 42 bases, read in frame from the first base. V and J are truncated by 10 bases and 0 bases respectively, leaving an intervening sequence of 16 bases. CDR1 and CDR2 (TSESDYY, QEAYKQQN) derive from the germline V gene.

The sequencing input was Vdelta1 gamma-delta T cells from blood grown in culture (DOT cells). Interpreted using the paper, the cell subset or site label stands for: Delta One T cells, in vitro expanded/differentiated Vd1+ gamma-delta T cells. The sequence joins TRAV38-2/DV8 to TRDJ1; possibly the D gene is TRDD2, per 6 matching bases. The receptor's source is a human donor in good health. DNA sequence: TGTGCTCTAGCCTTCCGAGCCTACACCGATAAACTCATCTTT. Its protein is CALAFRAYTDKLIF.